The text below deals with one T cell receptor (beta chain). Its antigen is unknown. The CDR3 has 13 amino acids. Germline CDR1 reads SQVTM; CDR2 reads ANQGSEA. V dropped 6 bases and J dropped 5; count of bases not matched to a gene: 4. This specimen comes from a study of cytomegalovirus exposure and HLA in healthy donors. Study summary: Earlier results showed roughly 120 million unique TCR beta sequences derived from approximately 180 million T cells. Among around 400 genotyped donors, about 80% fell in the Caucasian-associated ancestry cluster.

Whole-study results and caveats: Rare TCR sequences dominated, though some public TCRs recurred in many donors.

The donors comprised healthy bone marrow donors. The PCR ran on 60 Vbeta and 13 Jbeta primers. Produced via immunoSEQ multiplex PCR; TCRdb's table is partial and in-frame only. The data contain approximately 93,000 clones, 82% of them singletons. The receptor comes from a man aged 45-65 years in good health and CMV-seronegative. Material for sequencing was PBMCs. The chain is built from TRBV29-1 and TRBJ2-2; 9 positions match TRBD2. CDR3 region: CSVATSGTGELFF. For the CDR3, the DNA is TGCAGCGTCGCGACTAGCGGAACCGGGGAGCTGTTTTTT.